These 30 T cell receptor beta chains originate from one sample sequenced in a study of regulatory T cells in long-lasting Graves disease. The time point denotes: persistent/refractory GD, antithyroid drugs over 5 years with positive TRAb. PBMC-extracted RNA yielded the TCR library. For TCR beta, libraries came from iRepertoire HTBI primers and Arm-PCR of CDR3 regions. One entry per CDR3 protein, called by TCRdb with MiXCR from the multiplex PCR reads. The sample includes 700,000 or so distinct CDR3 sequences, 30% of them seen just once. The sequences come from peripheral blood mononuclear cells (PBMCs), collected when the disease was refractory, from a patient treated with antithyroid drugs. Receptors were obtained from a female donor with Graves disease.

This clonotype occurred many times. This chain links TRBV29-1 with TRBJ2-5; 7 nucleotides match TRBD2. V gave up 4 bases and J gave up 5 bases; unmatched junction bases: 10. This CDR3 comprises 14 residues. Germline CDR1 and CDR2: SQVTM and ANQGSEA. The CDR3 reads CSVGLRRLAETQYF. CDR3 sequence (DNA): TGCAGCGTTGGTTTAAGGCGACTAGCTGAGACCCAGTACTTC.

This clonotype came up a few times. The chain links TRBV7-6 to TRBJ2-7; 10 bases are shared with TRBD2. The CDR3 totals 15 residues. The junction had 7 bases not matched to a gene; V was cut back by 4 bases and J by 4 bases. Germline V lookup: CDR1 SGHVS, CDR2 FNYEAQ. This CDR3 reads CASSSPTSGAYEQYF. In DNA, the CDR3 is TGTGCCAGCAGCTCGCCTACTAGCGGGGCTTACGAGCAGTACTTC.

This clonotype was counted at least ten times. The rearrangement uses TRBV12-3 or TRBV12-4 and TRBJ2-7, with D perhaps TRBD1 (6 bases). The CDR3 extends over 12 amino acids. Trimming removed 6 bases at V and 6 bases at J, with 12 bases between. CDR3: CASRTTGSEQYF. CDR3 DNA: TGTGCCAGCAGAACCACAGGGTCCGAGCAGTACTTC.

The chain combines TRBV30 with TRBJ1-1; D not resolved. Germline V lookup: CDR1 GTSNPN, CDR2 SVGIG (reference sequence). The CDR3 covers 11 residues. Trimming took 6 bases from V and 0 from J, leaving 5 bases between them. The CDR3 DNA is TGTGCCTGTGAGTTGAACACTGAAGCTTTCTTT. Encoded protein: CACELNTEAFF. Looking up the rest from reference TRBV30 and TRBJ1-1 gives the full variable domain: SQTIHQWPATLVQPVGSPLSLECTVEGTSNPNLYWYRQAAGRGLQLLFYSVGIGQISSEVPQNLSASRPQDRQFILSSKKLLLSDSGFYLCACELNTEAFFGQGTRLTVV.

This clonotype has a handful of counts. The V call is TRBV11-2, the J call TRBJ1-5, with D unresolved. Trimming removed 0 bases at V and 6 bases at J, with 6 bases between. CDR1 and CDR2 (germline): SGHAT, FQNNGV. This CDR3 is 13 amino acids long. CDR3 sequence (DNA): TGTGCCAGCAGCTTAGAAGGGTTTCAGCCCCAGCATTTT. Its translation is CASSLEGFQPQHF.

The chain has TRBV6-2 or TRBV6-3 and TRBJ1-1; D ambiguous. CDR3 length: 12 amino acids. The V end was cut by 7 bases, the J end by 0 bases, with 6 bases between. The germline gives CDR1 MNHEY, CDR2 SVGEGT. The CDR3 is CASIRLNTEAFF. CDR3 nucleotides: TGTGCCAGCATCCGGTTGAACACTGAAGCTTTCTTT.

As to this clonotype: Relative to the germline gene, one junction end is altered; a read error may explain this. The gene calls are TRBV12-3 or TRBV12-4 and TRBJ1-1; D is perhaps TRBD1 (5 bases). There are 13 residues in the CDR3. The CDR3 DNA reads as TGTGCCGGCAGTCAGGGTTTGAACACTGAAGCTTTCTTT. It yields the protein CAGSQGLNTEAFF.

V usage is TRBV2 and J usage is TRBJ2-1, with D possibly TRBD2 on 7 matching bases. The V gene lost 8 bases and the J gene lost 4 bases, with 18 bases spanning the gap. Germline CDR1 and CDR2: SNHLY and FYNNEI. The CDR3 totals 15 residues. CDR3 DNA: TGTGCCAGCGGAGGGGGGGAACAGGCTTACAATGAGCAGTTCTTC. Residues: CASGGGEQAYNEQFF.

The chain uses TRBV27 and TRBJ2-7; D is possibly TRBD1 or TRBD2 (6 bases each). V was clipped by 6 bases and J by 1 base, with 19 bases between them. CDR1 is MNHEY, CDR2 SMNVEV, per germline (reference sequence). This CDR3 spans 16 amino acids. The CDR3 sequence is CASSRLGAGTSYEQYF. CDR3 sequence (DNA): TGTGCCAGCAGCCGTCTGGGGGCGGGGACATCCTACGAGCAGTACTTC.

This clonotype has a handful of counts. The chain employs TRBV20-1 and TRBJ2-2; 8 bases match TRBD2. Germline CDR1 DFQATT, CDR2 SNEGSKA (reference sequence). The V segment lost 3 bases and the J segment 2 bases; nucleotides outside the gene matches: 11. The CDR3 covers 17 residues. The CDR3 reads CSASEGGGSPNTGELFF. The CDR3 DNA follows: TGCAGTGCTAGTGAGGGCGGGGGGTCCCCCAACACCGGGGAGCTGTTTTTT.

This clonotype was seen a few times. The chain couples TRBV9 to TRBJ2-1; 8 positions match TRBD2. The ends lost 3 bases at V and 8 bases at J; junction bases unmatched: 10. The CDR3 runs 15 residues. Germline-derived CDR1 and CDR2 are SGDLS and YYNGEE. The CDR3 sequence is CASSGSGTSRDEQFF. For the CDR3, the DNA is TGTGCCAGCAGCGGTAGCGGGACCTCTAGGGATGAGCAGTTCTTC.

The genes are TRBV30 and TRBJ1-5; tentatively, D is TRBD1 (5 bases). The CDR3 spans 11 residues. Germline V gives CDR1 GTSNPN, CDR2 SVGIG (reference sequence). V was cut by 7 bases and J by 6 bases, with 10 bases left in between. The CDR3 loop is CASGSAQPQHF. CDR3 nucleotides: TGTGCCTCAGGGTCGGCTCAGCCCCAGCATTTT.

Worth noting for this clonotype: With a much larger clone just one base away, this may be a read error. This chain links TRBV28 with TRBJ2-5; 13 bases agree with TRBD2. Per germline, CDR1 MDHEN and CDR2 SYDVKM. CDR3 length: 16 residues. In DNA form, the CDR3 reads TGTGCCTGCAGCTTCCTCGGGACTAGCGGGAAAGAGACCCAGTACTTC. It translates to CACSFLGTSGKETQYF.

The rearrangement uses TRBV18 and TRBJ2-5, with 8 bases fitting TRBD2. V lost 3 bases and J lost 2; bases outside the gene matches: 8. This CDR3 is built from 16 residues. Germline lookup yields CDR1 KGHSH and CDR2 LQKENI. CDR3 DNA sequence: TGTGCCAGCTCACCTCAGGTGGTAGCGGGACAAGAGACCCAGTACTTC. Its protein is CASSPQVVAGQETQYF.

The chain links TRBV7-3 to TRBJ1-2; no clear D. The CDR3 totals 14 residues. The V end lost 1 base, the J end lost 2 bases, and 8 bases lay between the germline ends. CDR1 and CDR2 (germline): SGHTA, FQGTGA. The CDR3 bases are TGTGCCAGCAGCTTAAACGCGCAGAACTATGGCTACACCTTC. Translating it yields CASSLNAQNYGYTF.

The sample holds many counts of this clonotype. This chain connects TRBV28 to TRBJ1-1; tentatively, D is TRBD1 (6 bases). Trimming took 5 bases from V and 1 from J, leaving 8 bases between them. The germline V gene encodes CDR1 MDHEN and CDR2 SYDVKM. There are 13 residues in the CDR3. CDR3 bases: TGTGCCAGCAGTCAGACAGGGAACACTGAAGCTTTCTTT. It yields the protein CASSQTGNTEAFF.

The V gene is TRBV20-1, the J gene TRBJ2-1; 14 bases fit TRBD2. The CDR3 loop spans 15 amino acids. After removal of 5 bases from V and 9 bases from J, the junction contained 9 bases not matched to a gene. CDR1 and CDR2 (germline): DFQATT, SNEGSKA (reference sequence). CDR3 coding DNA: TGCAGTGCTTATTCGGGACTAGCGGGAGACAGTGAGCAGTTCTTC. Its translation is CSAYSGLAGDSEQFF.

The rearrangement links TRBV3-1 to TRBJ1-5; possible D gene TRBD1, 5 bases. Trimming removed 1 base at V and 4 bases at J, with 11 bases between. Germline V gene lookup returns CDR1 LGHDT and CDR2 YNNKEL (reference sequence). There are 15 residues in the CDR3. As DNA, the CDR3 is TGTGCCAGCAGCCAAGTCCCGGGGGGAAATCAGCCCCAGCATTTT. Translation gives CASSQVPGGNQPQHF.

The chain employs TRBV7-3 and TRBJ1-1; possibly TRBD1 for D (5 bases). The CDR3 is made up of 14 amino acids. Trimming pared 1 base from V and 4 bases from J, leaving 10 bases between. Looked up from germline, CDR1 is SGHTA and CDR2 is FQGTGA. The CDR3 sequence is CASSLNGGFTEAFF. CDR3 DNA sequence: TGTGCCAGCAGCTTAAATGGGGGATTCACTGAAGCTTTCTTT. Filled out from reference TRBV7-3 and TRBJ1-1, the complete variable domain reads GAGVSQTPSNKVTEKGKYVELRCDPISGHTALYWYRQSLGQGPEFLIYFQGTGAADDSGLPNDRFFAVRPEGSVSTLKIQRTERGDSAVYLCASSLNGGFTEAFFGQGTRLTVV.

This clonotype was seen just once. V usage is TRBV5-1 and J usage is TRBJ2-1; 8 bases map to TRBD2. CDR1 is SGHRS, CDR2 YFSETQ, per germline. The CDR3 runs to 20 residues. Unmatched junction bases numbered 15, after V lost 1 base and J lost 0 bases. CDR3 nucleotide sequence: TGCGCCAGCAGCTTGACCCTAGGGAGAGGCGGGAGGCGCTCCTACAATGAGCAGTTCTTC. This gives the protein CASSLTLGRGGRRSYNEQFF.

As concerns this clonotype: The germline gene is not matched at one end of the junction; a read error may be the cause. The rearrangement joins TRBV18 to TRBJ1-1, with TRBD1 matching 7 bases. The germline CDR1 and CDR2 sequences are KGHSH and LQKENI. This CDR3 is 15 amino acids long. The DNA for the CDR3 is TGTGCCAGCCCACCACAGAGGGGGCGAGGGAATGAAGCTTTCTTT. Amino acid sequence: CASPPQRGRGNEAFF.

This clonotype appeared a few times. V and J are TRBV12-3 or TRBV12-4 and TRBJ1-3; D ambiguous. The CDR3 is made up of 15 amino acids. V was clipped by 6 bases and J by 0 bases, with 12 bases between them. As DNA, the CDR3 is TGTGCCAGCAGCACCCGGCCCAACTCTGGAAACACCATATATTTT. It encodes CASSTRPNSGNTIYF.

This clonotype was observed a few times. V usage is TRBV12-3 or TRBV12-4 and J usage is TRBJ1-1; no clear D. The ends were cut back, 1 base at V and 7 bases at J, with 10 bases in the middle. CDR3 length equals 13 residues. As DNA, the CDR3 is TGTGCCAGCAGTTTAGAACAGAGGGATGAAGCTTTCTTT. Its protein product is CASSLEQRDEAFF.

This clonotype was recorded a few times. The chain combines TRBV29-1 with TRBJ1-2; D possibly corresponds to TRBD1 (5 bases). The CDR3 is made up of 13 amino acids. Germline V gene data show CDR1 as SQVTM and CDR2 as ANQGSEA. Trimming took off 4 bases at V and 5 bases at J, with 14 bases between the two ends. CDR3 in DNA: TGCAGCGTTGGGACGGGGGAGAGTTATGGCTACACCTTC. Amino acids: CSVGTGESYGYTF.

This clonotype has at least ten counts. The chain employs TRBV2 and TRBJ1-5, with 9 bases lining up with TRBD1. Per germline, CDR1 SNHLY and CDR2 FYNNEI. Trimming removed 3 bases from V and 5 bases from J; junction bases left unmatched: 5. This CDR3 contains 15 residues. CDR3 DNA sequence: TGTGCCAGCAGTGAGGGACAGGGTACGTATCAGCCCCAGCATTTT. This encodes CASSEGQGTYQPQHF.

The J gene is TRBJ1-1, the V gene TRBV2; D possibly corresponds to TRBD1 (5 bases). The CDR3 spans 16 residues. Trimming took 6 bases from V and 0 from J, leaving 17 bases between them. CDR1 is SNHLY, CDR2 FYNNEI, per germline. The CDR3 DNA is TGTGCCAGCAGCCCTTCCGGGGGAGTGATGAACACTGAAGCTTTCTTT. It encodes CASSPSGGVMNTEAFF.

This chain connects TRBV11-2 to TRBJ2-5; D is unresolved. Trimming left V 4 bases short and J 5 bases short, with 14 bases between. Germline V gene data show CDR1 as SGHAT and CDR2 as FQNNGV. The CDR3 extends over 14 amino acids. The CDR3 here is CASSSRLPRETQYF. CDR3 DNA: TGTGCCAGCAGCTCCCGGCTTCCGAGGGAGACCCAGTACTTC.

The rearrangement joins TRBV5-1 to TRBJ2-5; TRBD2 agrees at 7 bases. Germline-derived CDR1 and CDR2 are SGHRS and YFSETQ. This CDR3 has 15 amino acids. The V gene end was trimmed by 4 bases and the J gene end by 0 bases; junction bases not matched to a gene: 6. This CDR3 is CASSPGTTYQETQYF. CDR3 DNA: TGCGCCAGCAGCCCCGGGACTACTTACCAAGAGACCCAGTACTTC.

The chain carries TRBV11-2 and TRBJ2-2, with D uncertain. V lost 6 bases and J 3 bases, leaving 8 bases between the germline ends. Germline V gene lookup returns CDR1 SGHAT and CDR2 FQNNGV. CDR3 size: 13 residues. This CDR3 reads CASRLVDTGELFF. CDR3 DNA: TGTGCCAGCAGACTGGTGGACACCGGGGAGCTGTTTTTT.

The chain uses TRBV20-1 and TRBJ2-5, with 8 bases fitting TRBD1. The CDR3 is 14 residues long. The trim removed 3 bases at V and 4 bases at J, leaving 7 bases unmatched. Germline CDR1 reads DFQATT; CDR2 reads SNEGSKA (reference sequence). CDR3 protein: CSARDRTGTETQYF. The CDR3 coding sequence is TGCAGTGCTAGGGATCGGACAGGGACAGAGACCCAGTACTTC.